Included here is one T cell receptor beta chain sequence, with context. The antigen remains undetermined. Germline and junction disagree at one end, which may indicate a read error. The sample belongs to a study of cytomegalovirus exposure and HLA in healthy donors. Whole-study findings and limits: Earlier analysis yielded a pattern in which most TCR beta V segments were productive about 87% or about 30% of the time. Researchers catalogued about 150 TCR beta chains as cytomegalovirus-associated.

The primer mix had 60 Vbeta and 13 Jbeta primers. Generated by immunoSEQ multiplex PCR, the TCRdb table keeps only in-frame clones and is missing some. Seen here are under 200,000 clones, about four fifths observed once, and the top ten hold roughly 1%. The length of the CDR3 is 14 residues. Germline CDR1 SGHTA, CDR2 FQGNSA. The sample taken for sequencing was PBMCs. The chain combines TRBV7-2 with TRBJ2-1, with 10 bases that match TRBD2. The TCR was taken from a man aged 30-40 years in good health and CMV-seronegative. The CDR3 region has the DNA TGTGCCAGCAGCCCCGGACTAGCGGAGCCCCGCCGGGTCTTC. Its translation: CASSPGLAEPRRVF.